These T cell receptor beta chains were read from a single sample in a study of blood T cells in healthy people across ages. TCRdb reanalysed the 5' RACE reads using MiXCR and keeps one entry per CDR3 protein. This table holds approximately 850,000 distinct CDR3 sequences, under 55% found once. Material for sequencing was blood. The receptors come from a man in his sixties in good health. Both conserved end residues are part of each CDR3. Fields, in order: V gene, J gene, clone size, CDR3 protein. Expanded clones are given a class, and other clones once, few, many or no size at all.

>TRBV15|TRBJ2-7|few
CATSRDLSNEQYF
>TRBV9|TRBJ2-1|NA
CASREGLGGYNEQFF
>TRBV12-3/TRBV12-4|TRBJ2-7|NA
CASSWTGREQYF
>TRBV4-3|TRBJ1-4|few
CASSPSGTGIDRTEKLFF
>TRBV7-9|TRBJ1-5|NA
CASSRGGAGGQPQHF
>TRBV30|TRBJ1-1|once
CAWRSGLQWGMNTEAFF
>TRBV5-6|TRBJ1-5|NA
CASSSTGRQPQHF
>TRBV29-1|TRBJ2-5|NA
CSGTGNGQGTQYF
>TRBV12-3/TRBV12-4|TRBJ1-2|few
CASSTPLTGFYSYTF
>TRBV2|TRBJ2-1|few
CASSAWRGEPNEQFF
>TRBV7-2|TRBJ2-3|many
CASSYGGGTSYTDTQYF
>TRBV12-3/TRBV12-4|TRBJ2-7|few
CASTYTGSPYEQYF
>TRBV29-1|TRBJ2-3|NA
CSGRQGAGTDTQYF
>TRBV20-1|TRBJ2-5|NA
CSAEDRGKETQYF
>TRBV12-3/TRBV12-4|TRBJ2-3|NA
CASRGTGFWADTRYF
>TRBV12-3/TRBV12-4|TRBJ2-5|NA
CASRASGGPETQYF
>TRBV6-6|TRBJ2-1|NA
CATQAGTRTNNEQFF
>TRBV10-3|TRBJ2-1|NA
CAISESGHYINEQFF
>TRBV10-3|TRBJ1-5|NA
CAISPDRGNQPQHF
>TRBV5-5|TRBJ1-1|few
CASTSAGEPNTEAFF
>TRBV7-2|TRBJ2-1|NA
CASSRERGGFEQFF
>TRBV7-9|TRBJ2-7|NA
CASSLKGVGQGNEQYF
>TRBV7-2|TRBJ2-7|NA
CASSLTGQGVGTYEQYF
>TRBV5-1|TRBJ2-3|few
CASKKEVKDGSTDTQYF
>TRBV7-8|TRBJ1-2|few
CASSLGGQGYGYTF
>TRBV28|TRBJ1-5|many
CASRTVPSNQPQHF
>TRBV14|TRBJ1-4|few
CASATATGEKLFF
>TRBV27|TRBJ2-1|few
CASSFRGLAGGRSYNEQFF